Sequencing of this T cell receptor beta chain was carried out in a study of prognosis after radiotherapy for stage I lung cancer. This clonotype was seen many times. The study amplified the TCR beta CDR3 region from genomic DNA. This amplification was carried out by two rounds of multiplex PCR. Primers specific to each TRBV and TRBJ gene were used in first-round PCR. TCRdb used MiXCR to reprocess the multiplex PCR reads, holding one entry per CDR3 protein. The sample lists 45,000 to 60,000 distinct CDR3 sequences, about a third occurring once. The sequenced sample was PBMCs, obtained before or after stereotactic body radiation therapy (not recorded which). The clonotype originates from a donor over 45 with non-small cell lung cancer.

The CDR3 is CASSFNPGGYTF. The DNA of the CDR3 is TGTGCCAGCAGCTTCAATCCCGGGGGCTACACCTTC. The rearrangement uses TRBV7-9 and TRBJ1-2; unclear D gene. The CDR3 extends over 12 amino acids. Germline V gene lookup returns CDR1 SEHNR and CDR2 FQNEAQ (reference sequence). Trimming cost V 3 bases and J 8 bases, with 10 bases left between them.